The entry below gives a single T cell receptor (beta chain) sequence along with its context. This sample was taken from a study of T cells in tuberculosis. TCRdb's table, derived via immunoSEQ multiplex PCR, lists solely in-frame clones and lacks some. The table has over 30,000 clones, under 98% seen once; the top ten hold around 6%. Germline V lookup: CDR1 SQVTM, CDR2 ANQGSEA. The CDR3 runs 15 residues. V shed 4 bases and J 8 bases; nucleotides not matched to a gene: 4. The V and J genes are TRBV29-1 and TRBJ2-2, with 16 bases that match TRBD2. The specimen sequenced was PBMCs. This receptor was taken from a donor aged 10 to 29 with latent tuberculosis or without tuberculosis infection. The CDR3: CSVAGTSGRAGELFF. Here the CDR3 DNA reads TGCAGCGTTGCTGGGACTAGCGGGAGGGCAGGGGAGCTGTTTTTT.